The 18 T cell receptor beta chains presented below share a single source sample, sequenced in a study of regulatory T cells in long-lasting Graves disease. Arm-PCR with iRepertoire HTBI primers amplified the CDR3 regions for these TCR beta libraries. TCRdb analysed the multiplex PCR reads with MiXCR anew, one entry per CDR3 protein. The sample holds roughly 360,000 distinct CDR3 sequences, roughly 23% seen once. Time point denoted: persistent/refractory GD, antithyroid drugs over 5 years with positive TRAb. Isolated PBMC RNA provided the starting material for the TCR library. The source material was peripheral blood mononuclear cells (PBMCs), sampled when the disease was refractory, from a patient treated with antithyroid drugs. The source is a woman in her thirties or forties with Graves disease.

Many counts were recorded for this clonotype. The rearrangement joins TRBV20-1 to TRBJ2-5, with TRBD2 matching 8 bases. The CDR3 is 16 amino acids. Germline CDR1 is DFQATT and CDR2 is SNEGSKA (reference sequence). Germline trimming cut 1 base from V and 0 bases from J; bases unmatched to any gene: 7. In DNA form, the CDR3 reads TGCAGTGCTAGAGCCCGGGGCGGGAGGTACCAAGAGACCCAGTACTTC. It codes for CSARARGGRYQETQYF.

The rearrangement joins TRBV3-1 to TRBJ2-7; D might be TRBD2 (6 bases). The CDR3 contains 15 residues. CDR1 and CDR2 (germline): LGHDT, YNNKEL (reference sequence). Trimming shortened V by 0 bases and J by 0 bases, and 9 bases separated the two germline ends. The CDR3 DNA follows: TGTGCCAGCAGCCAAGAATTGGGACTCTCCTACGAGCAGTACTTC. Translated, it gives CASSQELGLSYEQYF.

The chain links TRBV4-1 to TRBJ1-6; 7 nucleotides match TRBD1. V lost 1 base and J lost 9; bases outside the gene matches: 6. The V gene's germline CDR1 is MGHRA and CDR2 YSYEKL. The CDR3 is 15 residues long. As DNA, the CDR3 is TGCGCCAGCAGCCAAGGAACAGGGGCTGCTTCACCCCTCCACTTT. Protein: CASSQGTGAASPLHF.

A word on this clonotype: One base away lies a much larger clone, so this may be a sequencing read error. This chain links TRBV6-4 with TRBJ1-1; D not resolved. CDR1 is MRHNA and CDR2 is SNTAGT in the germline V gene. V gave up 6 bases and J gave up 1 base, with 12 bases separating them. CDR3 size: 14 residues. CDR3 nucleotides: TGTGCCAGCAGAAAGGGCAGAACGAACACTGAAGCTTTCTTT. As protein: CASRKGRTNTEAFF.

CDR3 bases: TGCAGTGCTAAAAAAACCGCCGAGCAGTACTTC. Protein: CSAKKTAEQYF. The chain employs TRBV20-1 and TRBJ2-7; D gene unclear. The germline V gene has CDR1 DFQATT and CDR2 SNEGSKA (reference sequence). Trimming removed 4 bases at V and 6 bases at J, with 10 bases between. CDR3 length: 11 residues.

This clonotype came up many times. This chain connects TRBV15 to TRBJ1-4, with a possible D match to TRBD1 (5 bases). CDR1 and CDR2 from the germline V gene are LNHNV and YYDKDF (reference sequence). This CDR3 is 16 amino acids long. The V gene lost 0 bases and the J gene lost 0 bases, with 8 bases spanning the gap. DNA of the CDR3: TGTGCCACCAGCAGAGATTGGGGGGCAACTAATGAAAAACTGTTTTTT. It yields the protein CATSRDWGATNEKLFF.

The table lists this clonotype with many counts. The gene calls are TRBV6-5 and TRBJ2-7; tentatively, D is TRBD1 (6 bases). Trimming pared 2 bases from V and 4 bases from J, leaving 18 bases between. Germline V lookup: CDR1 MNHEY, CDR2 SVGAGI. This CDR3 is built from 16 residues. The CDR3 sequence: CASSYPPGVGVYEQYF. The CDR3 nucleotides are TGTGCCAGCAGTTACCCCCCAGGGGTGGGGGTATACGAGCAGTACTTC.

V is TRBV15 and J is TRBJ2-7; 8 nucleotides line up with TRBD1. From germline, CDR1 is LNHNV and CDR2 YYDKDF (reference sequence). Germline trimming cut 0 bases from V and 0 bases from J; bases unmatched to any gene: 1. The CDR3 contains 15 residues. CDR3 amino acids: CATSRDRGLSYEQYF. CDR3 in DNA: TGTGCCACCAGCAGAGACAGGGGGCTCTCCTACGAGCAGTACTTC.

The CDR3 spells CASSSRLAGMKGETQYF. The CDR3 DNA follows: TGTGCCAGCAGCTCCCGACTAGCGGGGATGAAAGGAGAGACCCAGTACTTC. V usage is TRBV7-8 and J usage is TRBJ2-3; the match to TRBD2 covers 11 bases. Matching the DNA end better, TRBJ2-5 makes the J call doubtful. The CDR3 loop spans 17 amino acids. CDR1 SGHVS and CDR2 FQNEAQ come from the germline V gene.

At least ten counts were recorded for this clonotype. The rearrangement links TRBV11-2 to TRBJ1-6; D gene uncertain. Trimming shortened V by 5 bases and J by 0 bases, and 14 bases separated the two germline ends. Germline loops: CDR1 SGHAT, CDR2 FQNNGV. This CDR3 contains 17 residues. The CDR3 DNA reads as TGTGCCAGCAGCCCACTACCCGGGCCCTCCTATAATTCACCCCTCCACTTT. Amino acid sequence: CASSPLPGPSYNSPLHF.

At least ten counts were recorded for this clonotype. V is TRBV12-3 or TRBV12-4 and J is TRBJ1-5, with 7 bases that match TRBD1. There are 14 residues in the CDR3. V gave up 7 bases and J gave up 4 bases; unmatched junction bases: 7. CDR3 nucleotides: TGTGCCAGCAATCCAGGGGGAAGGAATCAGCCCCAGCATTTT. This codes for CASNPGGRNQPQHF.

This clonotype was seen only a few times. The chain employs TRBV7-9 and TRBJ2-5; TRBD2 is a possible D gene (5 bases). Germline V gene sequence: CDR1 SEHNR, CDR2 FQNEAQ (reference sequence). The CDR3 extends over 16 amino acids. The V and J ends lost 0 bases and 2 bases respectively, with 13 bases between them. The CDR3 here is CASSLALAGPQETQYF. CDR3 in DNA: TGTGCCAGCAGCTTAGCGCTTGCGGGCCCTCAAGAGACCCAGTACTTC.

This clonotype occurred a few times. The chain joins TRBV12-3 or TRBV12-4 to TRBJ1-1; D is unclear. The CDR3 sequence is 16 residues long. Trimming stripped 2 bases from V and 0 bases from J, with 13 bases between. The CDR3 is CASSLSLVRLNTEAFF. The CDR3, as DNA: TGTGCCAGCAGTTTAAGCCTTGTACGTCTGAACACTGAAGCTTTCTTT.

Only a few counts were recorded for this clonotype. This sequence joins TRBV28 and TRBJ2-1; D not certain. The CDR3 extends over 11 amino acids. The germline V and J ends were trimmed by 2 bases and 11 bases, with 7 bases remaining between them. Germline CDR1 MDHEN, CDR2 SYDVKM. For the CDR3, the DNA is TGTGCCAGCAGTTTAAGCCCACAGCAGTTCTTC. This encodes CASSLSPQQFF. The variable domain in full, completed from reference TRBV28 and TRBJ2-1, reads DVKVTQSSRYLVKRTGEKVFLECVQDMDHENMFWYRQDPGLGLRLIYFSYDVKMKEKGDIPEGYSVSREKKERFSLILESASTNQTSMYLCASSLSPQQFFGPGTRLTVL.

In its sample, this clonotype was seen a few times. The chain recombines TRBV6-2 or TRBV6-3 with TRBJ1-5; D is uncertain. Germline V CDR1 and CDR2: MNHEY, SVGEGT. Trimming took 1 base from V and 1 from J, leaving 11 bases between them. This CDR3 region has 16 residues. The CDR3 nucleotides are TGTGCCAGCAGTTACTACTCGGGTCAGAGCAATCAGCCCCAGCATTTT. Its protein product is CASSYYSGQSNQPQHF.

To note about this clonotype: A junction end diverges from the germline sequence, so it may reflect a read error. The V and J genes are TRBV29-1 and TRBJ2-1, with 7 bases that match TRBD2. This CDR3 is built from 12 residues. Germline V gene data show CDR1 as SQVTM and CDR2 as ANQGSEA. This chain's CDR3 is CSVPWSAGDSLF. For the CDR3, the DNA is TGCAGCGTTCCTTGGTCGGCGGGAGACTCCCTTTTC.

At least ten counts were recorded for this clonotype. This chain links TRBV12-3 or TRBV12-4 with TRBJ1-3; D unresolved. The CDR3 is 13 residues long. Trimming took off 3 bases at V and 0 bases at J, with 3 bases between the two ends. CDR3 DNA sequence: TGTGCCAGCAGTTTCAACTCTGGAAACACCATATATTTT. Translated: CASSFNSGNTIYF.

This clonotype occurred many times. The chain has TRBV6-1 and TRBJ1-5; tentatively, D is TRBD1 (5 bases). Trimming cost V 4 bases and J 4 bases, with 14 bases left between them. The CDR3 length is 15 residues. Germline V CDR1 and CDR2: MNHNS, SASEGT. The CDR3 loop is CASSGPGPSNQPQHF. CDR3 nucleotides: TGTGCCAGCAGTGGCCCGGGACCTTCTAATCAGCCCCAGCATTTT.